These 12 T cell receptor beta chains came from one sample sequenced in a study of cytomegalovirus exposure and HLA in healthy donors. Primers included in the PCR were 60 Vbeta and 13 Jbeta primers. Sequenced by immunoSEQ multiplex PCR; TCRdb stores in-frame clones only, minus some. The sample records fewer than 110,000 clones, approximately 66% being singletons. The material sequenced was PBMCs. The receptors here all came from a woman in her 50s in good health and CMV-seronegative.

In DNA, the CDR3 is TGTGCCAGCAGTTTAGGGACAGGGCTCCAAGAGACCCAGTACTTC. Amino acids: CASSLGTGLQETQYF. This rearrangement joins TRBV28 to TRBJ2-5; 9 nucleotides align to TRBD1. Trimming removed 2 bases from V and 1 base from J; junction bases left unmatched: 2. Germline V gives CDR1 MDHEN, CDR2 SYDVKM. This CDR3 region has 15 residues. Variable domain in full (rest from reference TRBV28 and TRBJ2-5): DVKVTQSSRYLVKRTGEKVFLECVQDMDHENMFWYRQDPGLGLRLIYFSYDVKMKEKGDIPEGYSVSREKKERFSLILESASTNQTSMYLCASSLGTGLQETQYFGPGTRLLVL.

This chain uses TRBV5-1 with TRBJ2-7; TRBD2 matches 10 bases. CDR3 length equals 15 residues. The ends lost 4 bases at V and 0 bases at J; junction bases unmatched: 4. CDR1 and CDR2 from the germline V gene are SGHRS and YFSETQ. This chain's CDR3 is CASSVPSGSSYEQYF. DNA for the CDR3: TGCGCCAGCAGCGTACCTAGCGGGAGCTCCTACGAGCAGTACTTC.

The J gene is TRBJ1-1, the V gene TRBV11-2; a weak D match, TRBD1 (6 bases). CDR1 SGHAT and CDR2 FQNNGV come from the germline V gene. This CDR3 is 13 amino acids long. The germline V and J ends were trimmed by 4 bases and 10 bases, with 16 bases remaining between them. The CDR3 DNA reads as TGTGCCAGCAGCTCCACAGGGAGCCTTAGAGCTTTCTTT. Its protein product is CASSSTGSLRAFF.

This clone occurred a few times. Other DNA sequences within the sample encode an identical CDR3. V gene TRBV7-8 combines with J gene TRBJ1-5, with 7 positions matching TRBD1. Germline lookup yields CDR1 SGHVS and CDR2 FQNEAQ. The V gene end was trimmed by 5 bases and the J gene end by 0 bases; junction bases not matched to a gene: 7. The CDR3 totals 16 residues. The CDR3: CASSPWTGYSNQPQHF. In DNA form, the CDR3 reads TGTGCCAGCAGCCCCTGGACAGGCTATAGCAATCAGCCCCAGCATTTT.

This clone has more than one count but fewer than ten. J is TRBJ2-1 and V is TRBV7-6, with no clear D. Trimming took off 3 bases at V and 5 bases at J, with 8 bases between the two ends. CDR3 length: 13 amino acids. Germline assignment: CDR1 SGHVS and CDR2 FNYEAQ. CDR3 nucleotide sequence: TGTGCCAGCAGCTTGAGGCCCAACAATGAGCAGTTCTTC. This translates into CASSLRPNNEQFF.

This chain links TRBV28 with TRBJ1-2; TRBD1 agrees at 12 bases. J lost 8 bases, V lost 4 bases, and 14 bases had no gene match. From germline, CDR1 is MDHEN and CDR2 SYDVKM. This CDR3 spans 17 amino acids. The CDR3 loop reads CASSWILGQGAGGGYTF. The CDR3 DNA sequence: TGTGCCAGCAGTTGGATTCTGGGACAGGGGGCCGGAGGGGGCTACACCTTC.

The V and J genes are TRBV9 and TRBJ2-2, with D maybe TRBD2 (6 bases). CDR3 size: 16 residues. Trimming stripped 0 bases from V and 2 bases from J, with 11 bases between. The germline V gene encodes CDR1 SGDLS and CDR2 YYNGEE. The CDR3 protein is CASSVELAANTGELFF. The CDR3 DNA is TGTGCCAGCAGCGTAGAATTAGCGGCAAACACCGGGGAGCTGTTTTTT.

CDR3 in DNA: TGTGCCATCAACGGACAGGGGGCCTATGGCTACACCTTC. Translation gives CAINGQGAYGYTF. The V and J genes are TRBV10-3 and TRBJ1-2; TRBD1 matches 11 bases. The CDR3 contains 13 residues. Germline assignment: CDR1 ENHRY and CDR2 SYGVKD. V was pared by 7 bases and J by 4 bases, with 2 bases of the junction left unmatched.

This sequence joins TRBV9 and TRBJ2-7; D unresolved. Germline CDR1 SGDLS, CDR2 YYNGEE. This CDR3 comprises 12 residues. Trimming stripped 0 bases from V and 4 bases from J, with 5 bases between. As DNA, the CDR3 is TGTGCCAGCAGCGTAGATTTATACGAGCAGTACTTC. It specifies CASSVDLYEQYF.

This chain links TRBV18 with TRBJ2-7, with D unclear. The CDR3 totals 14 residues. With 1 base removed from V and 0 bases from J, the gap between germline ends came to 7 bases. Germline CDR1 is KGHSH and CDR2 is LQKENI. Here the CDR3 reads CASSPRSSSYEQYF. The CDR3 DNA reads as TGTGCCAGCTCACCACGGAGTTCCTCCTACGAGCAGTACTTC.

Here the CDR3 DNA reads TGTGCCAGCCCCCTTAGTTACCCCGCCGGGGAGCTGTTTTTT. Encoded protein: CASPLSYPAGELFF. This chain connects TRBV7-9 to TRBJ2-2; unclear D gene. CDR3 length: 14 residues. Germline V lookup: CDR1 SEHNR, CDR2 FQNEAQ (reference sequence). V was pared by 8 bases and J by 6 bases, with 16 bases between. Together with reference TRBV7-9 and TRBJ2-2, the CDR3 gives the full variable domain: DTGVSQNPRHKITKRGQNVTFRCDPISEHNRLYWYRQTLGQGPEFLTYFQNEAQLEKSRLLSDRFSAERPKGSFSTLEIQRTEQGDSAMYLCASPLSYPAGELFFGEGSRLTVL.

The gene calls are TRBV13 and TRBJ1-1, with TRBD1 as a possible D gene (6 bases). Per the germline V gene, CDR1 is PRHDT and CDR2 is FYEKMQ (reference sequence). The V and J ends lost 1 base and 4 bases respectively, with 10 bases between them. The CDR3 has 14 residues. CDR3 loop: CASSLEQGFTEAFF. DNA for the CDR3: TGTGCCAGCAGCTTAGAGCAGGGGTTCACTGAAGCTTTCTTT.